This T cell receptor (beta chain) was sequenced during a study of cytomegalovirus exposure and HLA in healthy donors. Findings of the study overall: A later analysis showed that HLA-associated TCR beta chains had undergone more clonal expansion than equally common others.

This clone was seen a few times. What it binds is unknown. Unrecorded immune exposure was likely among donors, who were nominally healthy when sampled. Both 60 Vbeta primers and 13 Jbeta primers went into the PCR. Sequenced by immunoSEQ multiplex PCR; TCRdb stores in-frame clones only, minus some. This sample has 100,000 to 120,000 clones, with 67% found just once. The sequence was collected from a man aged 18 to 29 in good health and CMV-seropositive. The sample taken for sequencing was PBMCs.

CDR3 nucleotides: TGTGCCAGCAGCGTAGGAGGAGCGGACAGCTATAGAAAACTGTTTTTT. Protein sequence: CASSVGGADSYRKLFF. J is TRBJ1-4 and V is TRBV9; TRBD1 is a possible D gene (6 bases). The germline V and J ends were trimmed by 0 bases and 10 bases, with 19 bases remaining between them. The CDR3 loop spans 16 amino acids. CDR1 and CDR2 (germline): SGDLS, YYNGEE.